The present T cell receptor beta chain was sequenced within a study of shared clonotypes between healthy human individuals. Study-level results: Some clonotypes were shared by all four sorted-subset donors, while others were not shared. The non-shared ones had lower generation probabilities than the shared ones. Rarefaction demonstrated incomplete sorted-subset sequencing despite large depth. Blood alone was sampled, and tissue repertoires likely differ. Among donors, sharing of clonotypes was expected to be affected by sequencing depth.

Positive CCR7 selection of CD45RO-negative cells yielded the naive CD8 cells, and terminally differentiated effector memory CD45RA+ cells were excluded. A word on this clone: What it binds is unknown.

The CDR3 is made up of 14 amino acids. V was pared by 1 base and J by 4 bases, with 7 bases between. Germline values: CDR1 SGHAT, CDR2 FQNNGV. Measured with immunoSEQ multiplex PCR; TCRdb has only the in-frame clones, and not every one. The sample lists some 740,000 clones; 80% to 95% were seen once. This chain joins TRBV11-2 and TRBJ2-2; D is undetermined. Material: naive CD8+ T cells sorted from blood. The clonotype was recovered from a man aged 30-40 years in good health. The CDR3 DNA is TGTGCCAGCAGCTTAGTTAGTTTCACCGGGGAGCTGTTTTTT. Its protein product is CASSLVSFTGELFF.